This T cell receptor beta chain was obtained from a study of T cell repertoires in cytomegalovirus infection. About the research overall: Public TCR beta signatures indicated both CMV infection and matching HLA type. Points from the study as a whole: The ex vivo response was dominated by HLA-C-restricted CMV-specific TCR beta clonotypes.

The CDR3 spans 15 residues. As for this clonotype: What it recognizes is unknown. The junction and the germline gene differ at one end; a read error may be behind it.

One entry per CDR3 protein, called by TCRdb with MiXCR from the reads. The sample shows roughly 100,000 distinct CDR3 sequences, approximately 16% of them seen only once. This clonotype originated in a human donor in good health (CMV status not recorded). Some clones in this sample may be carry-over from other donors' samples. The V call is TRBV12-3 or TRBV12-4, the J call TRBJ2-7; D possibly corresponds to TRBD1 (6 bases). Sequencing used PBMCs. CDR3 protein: CANSRATGAFYEQYF. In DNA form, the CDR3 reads TGTGCCAACAGTCGCGCGACAGGTGCCTTTTACGAGCAGTACTTC.